The 11 T cell receptor beta chains below all came from one sample that was sequenced in a study of T cell responses to AZD1222 COVID-19 vaccine. Produced via immunoSEQ multiplex PCR; TCRdb's table is partial and in-frame only. The data contain about 120,000 clones, 85% to 95% of them singletons. Source: peripheral blood, taken on day 0 of AZD1222 vaccination. The receptor source for this set is an adult in good health.

The V and J genes are TRBV12-3 or TRBV12-4 and TRBJ2-2; 7 bases agree with TRBD2. The CDR3 has 13 residues. Trimming took 2 bases from V and 6 from J; bases not matched to a gene: 0. CDR3 amino acids: CASSLRGAGELFF. CDR3 coding DNA: TGTGCCAGCAGTTTACGGGGGGCCGGGGAGCTGTTTTTT.

This chain uses TRBV19 with TRBJ2-5, with D unresolved. Per the germline V gene, CDR1 is LNHDA and CDR2 is SQIVND (reference sequence). This CDR3 is built from 14 residues. V shed 1 base and J shed 4 bases, with 10 bases lying between them. The CDR3 sequence is CASSIVGLGETQYF. CDR3 in DNA: TGTGCCAGTAGTATAGTGGGCCTTGGAGAGACCCAGTACTTC.

The chain combines TRBV14 with TRBJ2-7, with D unclear. The CDR3 runs to 12 residues. Germline lookup yields CDR1 SGHDN and CDR2 FVKESK. Trimming shortened V by 0 bases and J by 6 bases, and 6 bases separated the two germline ends. The DNA for the CDR3 is TGTGCCAGCAGCCAAGATTGGGGCGAGCAGTACTTC. Its translation: CASSQDWGEQYF.

As regards this clone: A read error may account for a junction end that differs from germline. The chain joins TRBV7-9 to TRBJ1-2; 7 bases match TRBD1. The germline CDR1 and CDR2 sequences are SEHNR and FQNEAQ (reference sequence). The CDR3 totals 9 residues. CDR3 loop: CASGWDSVF. As DNA, the CDR3 is TGTGCCAGCGGTTGGGACAGCGTCTTC.

The V call is TRBV7-9, the J call TRBJ1-1, with D uncertain. V was cut by 3 bases and J by 1 base, with 6 bases left in between. CDR1 is SEHNR, CDR2 FQNEAQ, per germline (reference sequence). The CDR3 length is 13 residues. The CDR3, as DNA: TGTGCCAGCAGCTTCGGAGGGAACACTGAAGCTTTCTTT. This sequence encodes CASSFGGNTEAFF.

The chain has TRBV28 and TRBJ1-2, with D perhaps TRBD1 (6 bases). Germline V gene data show CDR1 as MDHEN and CDR2 as SYDVKM. The length of the CDR3 is 13 residues. V was trimmed by 8 bases and J by 0 bases, leaving 10 bases between them. The CDR3 DNA reads TGTGCCAGCTACAGGGAGTCTAACTATGGCTACACCTTC. It is translated as CASYRESNYGYTF.

The chain recombines TRBV5-1 with TRBJ1-1; 9 positions match TRBD1. Trimming removed 5 bases from V and 0 bases from J; junction bases left unmatched: 8. The CDR3 extends over 16 amino acids. Germline assignment: CDR1 SGHRS and CDR2 YFSETQ. CDR3 loop: CASRPGTGYVNTEAFF. The CDR3, as DNA: TGCGCCAGCAGGCCCGGGACAGGGTACGTGAACACTGAAGCTTTCTTT.

The chain joins TRBV7-2 to TRBJ1-4; D remains ambiguous. Germline assignment: CDR1 SGHTA and CDR2 FQGNSA. The CDR3 extends over 15 amino acids. The germline V and J ends were trimmed by 6 bases and 6 bases, with 17 bases remaining between them. This CDR3 reads CASSPKGGRYEKLFF. The CDR3 DNA follows: TGTGCCAGCAGTCCGAAGGGTGGCCGATATGAAAAACTGTTTTTT. The whole variable domain, filled in from reference TRBV7-2 and TRBJ1-4, reads GAGVSQSPSNKVTEKGKDVELRCDPISGHTALYWYRQSLGQGLEFLIYFQGNSAPDKSGLPSDRFSAERTGGSVSTLTIQRTQQEDSAVYLCASSPKGGRYEKLFFGSGTQLSVL.

The chain links TRBV6-5 to TRBJ2-7; no reliable D call. The CDR3 is 14 residues long. The germline CDR1 and CDR2 sequences are MNHEY and SVGAGI. Between the trimmed V and J ends, which lost 6 bases and 2 bases, there was a span of 14 bases. Here the CDR3 reads CASRLHLSPYEQYF. CDR3 sequence (DNA): TGTGCCAGCAGATTACATCTGTCCCCCTACGAGCAGTACTTC.

Regarding this clone: The same CDR3 is also encoded by other DNA sequences in this sample. V is TRBV3-1 (or the pseudogene TRBV3-2) and J is TRBJ2-7, with 10 bases identical to TRBD2. The CDR3 has 15 residues. V trimming: 1 base; J trimming: 1 base; junction bases outside the gene matches: 1. CDR1 and CDR2 from the germline V gene are LGHDT and YNNKEL (reference sequence). The DNA for the CDR3 is TGTGCCAGCAGCCAAGGGACTAGCGGTTCCTACGAGCAGTACTTC. Protein sequence: CASSQGTSGSYEQYF.

The rearrangement uses TRBV3-1 (or the pseudogene TRBV3-2) and TRBJ1-2; tentatively, D is TRBD1 (5 bases). Deletions cut 4 bases from V and 7 bases from J, with 13 bases between. CDR3 length: 13 residues. The germline V gene encodes CDR1 LGHDT and CDR2 YNNKEL (reference sequence). The CDR3 coding sequence is TGTGCCAGCAGCCGCGGGGGAGGGTTTGGCTACACCTTC. It specifies CASSRGGGFGYTF.